Sequencing of this T cell receptor (beta chain) was carried out in a study of monozygotic twins with inflammatory bowel disease. Study results and caveats: Researchers were unable to tell different T cell subtypes apart. Evidence did not back any single strong signal or clonotype linked to IBD.

Reprocessing the 5' RACE reads, TCRdb reports a single entry for every CDR3 protein and omits DNA. The specimen's table records approximately 380,000 distinct CDR3 sequences. Blood samples of about 2.5 ml were drawn from every donor. Blood samples, whole and unsorted for T cells, yielded the isolated total RNA. With regard to this clonotype: Its antigen is unknown.

Input material: blood. The TCR originated in a human donor with ulcerative colitis or Crohn's disease, or a healthy co-twin of an affected twin (not recorded which).

CDR3 region: CASSLQPVRGFAGELFF. The chain employs TRBV27 and TRBJ2-2; TCRdb selects TRBD2, and the lack of DNA leaves this call unchecked. Germline V CDR1 and CDR2: MNHEY, SMNVEV (reference sequence). There are 17 residues in the CDR3.